This T cell receptor (beta chain) was identified in a study of blood T cells in healthy people across ages (dated by TCRdb to between 2015 and 2016). About the investigation overall: In model experiments, roughly one uniquely barcoded TCR beta cDNA molecule per two T cells was captured by template switching. The donors were split into four age groups: young (average about 16 years), middle-aged (roughly 40), aged (approximately 60) and long-lived (under 90). For two donors (one aged 18 to 30 and one aged 80 or older), the study analyzed two additional independent replicas of 1 million unique cDNA reads from the same blood draw. Using deep sequencing normalized with unique cDNA molecular identifiers, the study measured how TCR beta repertoire diversity changes with age.

Donors were a few dozen systemically healthy Caucasian individuals from Russia aged roughly 6 to 95 years. Each donor gave around 9 milliliters of peripheral blood, collected into EDTA-treated Vacutainer tubes. Ficoll-Paque density-gradient centrifugation was used to isolate PBMCs, with at least 6 million obtained per sample. Trizol reagent was used to extract total RNA from PBMCs, with at least 6 micrograms per sample. Naive CD45RAhigh/CD27high T cell percentages were measured by flow cytometry on a PBMC aliquot from every donor. Many counts were recorded for this clonotype. Its antigen is still unknown. Nothing much larger sits one base from this clone, and base qualities are not available. V loses 3 bases at its end and J loses 5 bases; junction bases beyond the gene matches: 5. The germline V gene (reference sequence) yields MNHEY for CDR1 and SMNVEV for CDR2. Spanning cysteine to phenylalanine, the CDR3 consists of 15 amino acids. Only the CDR3 DNA is retained, 45 bases long and in frame from the first base.

Library preparation was by 5' RACE. Sequencing used an Illumina HiSeq 2500. A second about 6 to 11 cycle PCR used a sample-barcoded 5' primer and a J-beta primer mix. Each TCR beta cDNA molecule received a unique molecular identifier from a template-switch 5' adaptor carrying 12 random nucleotides. Each sample yielded at least 3 million CDR3-containing paired-end reads. All of the RNA was converted into first-strand cDNA using the Mint cDNA synthesis kit, with a TRBC-specific oligonucleotide serving as the primer. After uracil-DNA glycosylase treatment, a first 18-cycle PCR used universal primers M1SS and BC2_uni_R on all cDNA. Under the source paper's analysis protocol: For normalization, 1 million high-quality reads were randomly selected from each sample, with every read carrying a distinct molecular identifier. Reads sharing molecular identifiers were discarded rather than binned into consensus sequences. MiTCR, with a Q25 quality threshold and the strictest error-elimination algorithm, was used for CDR3 identification, clonotype clustering and error correction. Lower-bound total TCR beta diversity was estimated with a nonparametric unseen species model using Euler transformation. TCRdb cleaned the public reads at Q25 with fastp, built clones with MiXCR and kept in-frame beta chains. Here each entry gathers all rows of one CDR3 protein and keeps the most common genes and DNA. These V and J calls originate from TCRdb's pipeline instead of the authors' own analysis. This sample is represented by almost 550,000 distinct CDR3 sequences; less than 25% of them were singletons. Of the sample, less than 9% falls within the top ten clones.

The study at large found these results: Observed TCR beta diversity per million T cells fell roughly linearly with age, and a significant reduction was already apparent by age around 39. The long-lived group showed more naive CD4+ T cells, fewer expanded clones and increased TCR diversity than the aged group, suggesting age selection. Because the CMV infection status of the donors was unknown, age-related changes in expanded clonotypes may potentially have been confounded. Observed TCR beta diversity correlated strongly with the percentage of naive T cells measured by flow cytometry. Estimates of total diversity based on one million sequenced T cells were regarded as lower bounds and as underestimates. Conclusive comparison of naive and antigen-experienced compartments was prevented by the profiling of bulk unsorted PBMCs.

These data were also reused for a study on T cells of mothers and their children. Drawing on the second study: Nine systemically healthy Caucasian individuals, comprising three mothers and their six children, were included as donors. cDNA synthesis used all of the extracted RNA, with 1.5 ug of RNA in each 15 ul reaction. In the second PCR, the M1S primer added sample barcodes and 2-4 random nucleotides. Over 8.5 million TCR beta CDR3 reads came from each mother, compared with roughly 2.8 million reads from each child. Thymic selection shapes the output of TCR recombination in a similar way in related and unrelated pairs, and inherited differences have a minor effect. Normalized repertoire overlap was always found to be slightly, but never significantly, higher in related mother-child pairs than in unrelated mother-child pairs. No persistent microchimeric T cell clones were detected, at a sensitivity of roughly 93 clones per million clonotypes. The study used deep NGS to compare TCR beta repertoires of mothers and children, seeking features distinguishing related mother-child pairs from unrelated individuals. The mean age was 40 +/- 4 years for the mothers and around 10 +/- 4 years for the children. After adapters were ligated using NEBNext reagents, the libraries underwent 100+100 nt paired-end sequencing on an Illumina HiSeq 2000. To avoid cross-contamination, the mother libraries and the child libraries were prepared a month apart and sequenced in separate runs. For each donor, somewhere between about 450,000 and 2,200,000 distinct TCR beta clonotypes were identified. Naive TCR beta clonotypes were estimated from low-frequency clonotypes matched to each donor's FACS-determined naive share, without sorting.

This chain is built from TRBV27 and TRBJ2-5; the junction holds 11 bases that match TRBD2. Sequencing was performed on blood. This receptor was obtained from a boy younger than 18 in good health. The DNA sequence is TGTGCCAGCAGTTTTATATCTAGCGGGAGGGAGACCCAGTACTTC. This codes for CASSFISSGRETQYF.